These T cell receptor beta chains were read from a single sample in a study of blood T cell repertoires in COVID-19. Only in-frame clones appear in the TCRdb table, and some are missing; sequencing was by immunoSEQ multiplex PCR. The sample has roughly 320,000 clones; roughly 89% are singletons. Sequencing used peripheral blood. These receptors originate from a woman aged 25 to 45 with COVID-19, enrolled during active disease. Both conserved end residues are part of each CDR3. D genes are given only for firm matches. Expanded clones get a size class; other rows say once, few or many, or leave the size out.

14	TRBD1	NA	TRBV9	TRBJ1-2	CASSSPGQGGGYTF	TGTGCCAGCAGCTCCCCGGGACAGGGCGGCGGCTACACCTTC
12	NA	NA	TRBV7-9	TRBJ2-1	CASSLFNNEQFF	TGTGCCAGCAGCTTATTCAACAATGAGCAGTTCTTC
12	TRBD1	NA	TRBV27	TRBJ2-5	CASGTAGETQYF	TGTGCCAGCGGGACAGCAGGGGAGACCCAGTACTTC
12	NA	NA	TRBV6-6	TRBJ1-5	CASSLPDQPQHF	TGTGCCAGCAGCTTGCCAGATCAGCCCCAGCATTTT
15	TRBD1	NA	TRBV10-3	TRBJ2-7	CAISEGTVKVYEQYF	TGTGCCATCAGTGAGGGGACAGTGAAAGTCTACGAGCAGTACTTC
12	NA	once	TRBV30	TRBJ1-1	CAWSVNRGGAFF	TGTGCCTGGAGTGTGAATAGGGGGGGAGCTTTCTTT
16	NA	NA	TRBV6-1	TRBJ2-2	CASSEPGQKLPGELFF	TGTGCCAGCAGTGAACCGGGACAAAAACTACCCGGGGAGCTGTTTTTT
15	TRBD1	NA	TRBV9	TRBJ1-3	CASSATGGSGNTIYF	TGTGCCAGCAGCGCCACAGGGGGCTCTGGAAACACCATATATTTT
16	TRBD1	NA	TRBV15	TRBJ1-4	CATSRDPGTGGSKLFF	TGTGCCACCAGCAGAGATCCCGGGACAGGGGGATCAAAACTGTTTTTT
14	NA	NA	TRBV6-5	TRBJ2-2	CASSYARGAGELFF	TGTGCCAGCAGTTACGCTAGGGGTGCCGGGGAGCTGTTTTTT
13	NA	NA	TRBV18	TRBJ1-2	CASSPTENYGYTF	TGTGCCAGCTCACCAACAGAAAACTATGGCTACACCTTC
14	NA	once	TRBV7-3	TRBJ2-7	CASSLYPGGDEQYF	TGTGCCAGCAGCTTATATCCGGGGGGCGACGAGCAGTACTTC
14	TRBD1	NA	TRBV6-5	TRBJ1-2	CASSGQAAPYGYTF	TGTGCCAGCAGCGGACAGGCCGCGCCTTATGGCTACACCTTC
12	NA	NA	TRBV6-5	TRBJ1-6	CASSQWLSPLHF	TGTGCCAGCAGTCAATGGCTTTCACCCCTCCACTTT
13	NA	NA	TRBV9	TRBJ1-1	CASSAGLNTEAFF	TGTGCCAGCAGCGCGGGATTGAACACTGAAGCTTTCTTT
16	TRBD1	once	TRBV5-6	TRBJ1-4	CASSATTGALGEKLFF	TGTGCCAGCAGCGCAACTACAGGGGCCCTCGGGGAAAAACTGTTTTTT
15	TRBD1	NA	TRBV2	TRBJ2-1	CASSEGQGTGNEQFF	TGTGCCAGCAGTGAGGGACAGGGTACAGGCAATGAGCAGTTCTTC
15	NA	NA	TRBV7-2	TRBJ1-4	CASSLGQVPNEKLFF	TGTGCCAGCAGCTTAGGACAGGTTCCTAATGAAAAACTGTTTTTT
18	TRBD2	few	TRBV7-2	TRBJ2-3	CASSTESGLAGVTDTQYF	TGTGCCAGCAGCACCGAATCGGGACTAGCGGGGGTCACAGATACGCAGTATTTT
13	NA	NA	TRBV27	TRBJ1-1	CASIRSGSAEAFF	TGTGCCAGCATTCGGTCTGGTTCTGCTGAAGCTTTCTTT
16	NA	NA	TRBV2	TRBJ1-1	CASSLRPGSPVTEAFF	TGTGCCAGCAGTCTTCGACCAGGGTCCCCAGTTACTGAAGCTTTCTTT
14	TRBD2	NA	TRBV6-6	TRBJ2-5	CASSFFGGSETQYF	TGTGCCAGCAGTTTTTTCGGGGGGTCAGAGACCCAGTACTTC
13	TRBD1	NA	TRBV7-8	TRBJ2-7	CASSGRQGYEQYF	TGTGCCAGCAGCGGCCGACAGGGCTACGAGCAGTACTTC
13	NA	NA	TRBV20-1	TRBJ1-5	CSASSGANQPQHF	TGCAGTGCTAGTTCAGGGGCGAATCAGCCCCAGCATTTT
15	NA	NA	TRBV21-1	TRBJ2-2	CASSNRTSSTGELFF	TGTGCCAGCAGCAATCGGACTAGCAGCACCGGGGAGCTGTTTTTT
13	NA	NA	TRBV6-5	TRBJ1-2	CASREGQYFGYTF	NA